This T cell receptor (beta chain) was recovered during a study of blood T cell repertoires in COVID-19. Study at large: Nucleic acid was either cDNA or gDNA, and it came from T cells, B-cell-depleted T cells, or PBMCs.

The V and J ends lost 2 bases and 4 bases, in that order; junction bases with no gene match: 8. CDR1 and CDR2 (germline): SGHKS, YYEKEE (reference sequence). This CDR3 has 15 residues. In the study's own analysis: Amplified reference gene primers provided the basis for estimating nucleated cell counts. Clones were sequenced by immunoSEQ multiplex PCR, and TCRdb holds only the in-frame ones, with some missing. The D gene and trimming were derived from the DNA, and the V and J assignments and clone size from that table. The sample has more than 85,000 clones, approximately 85% seen once. The rearrangement joins TRBV5-5 to TRBJ2-7, with 8 bases matching TRBD1. The receptor's source is a human donor in a cohort sampled during active COVID-19. The sequenced sample consisted of peripheral blood. This CDR3 is CASSLGRGRQYEQYF. In DNA, the CDR3 is TGTGCCAGCAGCTTAGGCAGGGGGCGGCAATACGAGCAGTACTTC.